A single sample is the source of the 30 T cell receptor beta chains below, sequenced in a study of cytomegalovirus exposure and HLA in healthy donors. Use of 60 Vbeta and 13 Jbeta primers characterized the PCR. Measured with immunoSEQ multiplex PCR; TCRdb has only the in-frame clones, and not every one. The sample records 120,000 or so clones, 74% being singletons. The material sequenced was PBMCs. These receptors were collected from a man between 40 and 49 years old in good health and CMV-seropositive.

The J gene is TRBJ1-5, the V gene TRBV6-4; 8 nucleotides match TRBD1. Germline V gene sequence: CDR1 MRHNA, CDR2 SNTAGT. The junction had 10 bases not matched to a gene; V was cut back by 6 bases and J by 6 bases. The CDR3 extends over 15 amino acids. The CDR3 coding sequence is TGTGCCAGCAGCCCAACCGGGACAGGTTCTCAGCCCCAGCATTTT. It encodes CASSPTGTGSQPQHF.

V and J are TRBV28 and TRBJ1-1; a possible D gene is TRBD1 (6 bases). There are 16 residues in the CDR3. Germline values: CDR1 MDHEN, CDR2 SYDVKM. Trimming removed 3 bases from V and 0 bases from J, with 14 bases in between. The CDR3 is CASSLTGSPVNTEAFF. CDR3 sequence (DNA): TGTGCCAGCAGTTTGACAGGTTCCCCAGTGAACACTGAAGCTTTCTTT. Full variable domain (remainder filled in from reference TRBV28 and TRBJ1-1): DVKVTQSSRYLVKRTGEKVFLECVQDMDHENMFWYRQDPGLGLRLIYFSYDVKMKEKGDIPEGYSVSREKKERFSLILESASTNQTSMYLCASSLTGSPVNTEAFFGQGTRLTVV.

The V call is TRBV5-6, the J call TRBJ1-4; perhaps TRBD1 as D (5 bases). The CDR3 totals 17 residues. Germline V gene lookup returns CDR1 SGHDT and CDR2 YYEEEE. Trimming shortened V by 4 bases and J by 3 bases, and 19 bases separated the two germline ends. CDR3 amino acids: CASSPPGGWQANEKLFF. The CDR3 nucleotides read TGTGCCAGCAGCCCGCCGGGGGGATGGCAGGCTAATGAAAAACTGTTTTTT.

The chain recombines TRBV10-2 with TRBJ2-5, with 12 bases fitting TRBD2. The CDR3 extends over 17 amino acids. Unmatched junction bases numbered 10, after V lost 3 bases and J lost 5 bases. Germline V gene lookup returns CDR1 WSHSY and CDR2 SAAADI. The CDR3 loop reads CASSDHSSGGAEETQYF. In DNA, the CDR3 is TGCGCCAGCAGTGACCACTCTAGCGGGGGGGCCGAGGAGACCCAGTACTTC.

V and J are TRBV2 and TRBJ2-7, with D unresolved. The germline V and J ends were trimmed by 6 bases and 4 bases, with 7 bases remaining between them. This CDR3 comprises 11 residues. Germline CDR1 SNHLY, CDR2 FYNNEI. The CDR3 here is CASSLKYEQYF. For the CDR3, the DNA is TGTGCCAGCAGCCTTAAATACGAGCAGTACTTC.

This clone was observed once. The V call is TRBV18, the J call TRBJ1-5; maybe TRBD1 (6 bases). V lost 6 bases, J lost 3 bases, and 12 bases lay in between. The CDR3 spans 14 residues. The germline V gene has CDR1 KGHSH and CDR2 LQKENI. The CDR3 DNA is TGTGCCAGCTCCTCAACAGGGAACAATCAGCCCCAGCATTTT. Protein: CASSSTGNNQPQHF.

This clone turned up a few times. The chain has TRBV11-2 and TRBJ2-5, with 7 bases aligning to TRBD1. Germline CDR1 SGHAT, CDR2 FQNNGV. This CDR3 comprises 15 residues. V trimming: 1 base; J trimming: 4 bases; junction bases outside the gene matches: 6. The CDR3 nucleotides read TGTGCCAGCAGCTTAGGCCGGACAGGAGTAGAGACCCAGTACTTC. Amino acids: CASSLGRTGVETQYF.

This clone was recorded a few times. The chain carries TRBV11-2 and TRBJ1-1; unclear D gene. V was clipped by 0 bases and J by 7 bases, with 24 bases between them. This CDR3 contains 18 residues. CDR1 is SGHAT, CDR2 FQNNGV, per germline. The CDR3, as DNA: TGTGCCAGCAGCTTAGAGGAGTGGTCTCAAGGAATGGTCCATGAAGCTTTCTTT. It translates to CASSLEEWSQGMVHEAFF.

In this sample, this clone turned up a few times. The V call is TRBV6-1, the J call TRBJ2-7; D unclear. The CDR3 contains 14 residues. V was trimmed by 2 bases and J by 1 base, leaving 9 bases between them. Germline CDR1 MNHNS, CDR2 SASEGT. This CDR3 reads CASSEKVSSYEQYF. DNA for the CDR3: TGTGCCAGCAGTGAAAAAGTCAGTTCCTACGAGCAGTACTTC.

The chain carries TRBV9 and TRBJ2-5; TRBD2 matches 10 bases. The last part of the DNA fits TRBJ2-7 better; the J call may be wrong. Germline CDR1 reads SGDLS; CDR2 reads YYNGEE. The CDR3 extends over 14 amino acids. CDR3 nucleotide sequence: TGTGCCAGCAGCGCTAGCGGGAGCACCTACGAGCAGTACTTC. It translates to CASSASGSTYEQYF.

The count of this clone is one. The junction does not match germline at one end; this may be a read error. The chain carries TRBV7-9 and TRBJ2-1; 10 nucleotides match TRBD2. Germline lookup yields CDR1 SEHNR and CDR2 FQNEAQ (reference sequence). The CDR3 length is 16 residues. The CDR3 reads CSSSPASGSGYNEQFF. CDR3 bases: TGTTCCAGCAGCCCCGCTAGCGGGAGTGGCTACAATGAGCAGTTCTTC.

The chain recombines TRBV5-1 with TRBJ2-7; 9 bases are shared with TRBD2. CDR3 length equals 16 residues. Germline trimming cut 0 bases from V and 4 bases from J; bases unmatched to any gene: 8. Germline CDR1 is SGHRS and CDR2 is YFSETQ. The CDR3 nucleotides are TGCGCCAGCAGCTTGGAACCGGGACTAGCCAGATACGAGCAGTACTTC. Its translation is CASSLEPGLARYEQYF.

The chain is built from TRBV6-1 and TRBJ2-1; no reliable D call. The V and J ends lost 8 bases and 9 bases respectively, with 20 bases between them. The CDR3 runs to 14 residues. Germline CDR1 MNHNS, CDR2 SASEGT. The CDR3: CASYALTDAREQFF. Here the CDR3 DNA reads TGTGCCAGCTACGCCCTCACTGATGCTCGTGAGCAGTTCTTC.

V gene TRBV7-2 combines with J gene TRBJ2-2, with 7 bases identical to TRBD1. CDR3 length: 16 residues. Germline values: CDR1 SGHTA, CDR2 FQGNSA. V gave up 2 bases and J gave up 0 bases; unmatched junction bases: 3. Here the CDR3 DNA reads TGTGCCAGCAGCTTACGGACAGGACCGAACACCGGGGAGCTGTTTTTT. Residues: CASSLRTGPNTGELFF.

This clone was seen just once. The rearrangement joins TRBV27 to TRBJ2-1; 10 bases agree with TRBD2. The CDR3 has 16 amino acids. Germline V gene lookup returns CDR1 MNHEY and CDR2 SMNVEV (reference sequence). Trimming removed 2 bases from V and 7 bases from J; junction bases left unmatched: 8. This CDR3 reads CASSLVERGGRNEQFF. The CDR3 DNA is TGTGCCAGCAGTTTAGTGGAGCGGGGGGGCCGAAATGAGCAGTTCTTC.

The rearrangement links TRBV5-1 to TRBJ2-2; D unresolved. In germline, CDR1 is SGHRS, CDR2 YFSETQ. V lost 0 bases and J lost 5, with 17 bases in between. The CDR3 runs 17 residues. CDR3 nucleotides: TGCGCCAGCAGCTTGGAAAGGCCACAAATCGGGACCGGGGAGCTGTTTTTT. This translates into CASSLERPQIGTGELFF.

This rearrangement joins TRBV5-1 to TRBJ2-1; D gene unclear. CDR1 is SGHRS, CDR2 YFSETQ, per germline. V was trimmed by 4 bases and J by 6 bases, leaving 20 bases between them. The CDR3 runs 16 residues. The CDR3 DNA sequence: TGCGCCAGCAGCGATAACCCGGGTCCCTCCAGCAATGAGCAGTTCTTC. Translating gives CASSDNPGPSSNEQFF.

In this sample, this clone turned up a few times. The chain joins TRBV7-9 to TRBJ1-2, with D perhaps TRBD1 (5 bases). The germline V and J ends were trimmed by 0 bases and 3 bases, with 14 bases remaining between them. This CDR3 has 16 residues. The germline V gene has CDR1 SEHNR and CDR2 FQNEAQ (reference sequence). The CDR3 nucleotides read TGTGCCAGCAGCTTAGCGCAGGGTCAGGTCGACTATGGCTACACCTTC. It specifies CASSLAQGQVDYGYTF. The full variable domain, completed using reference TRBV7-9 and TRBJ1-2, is DTGVSQNPRHKITKRGQNVTFRCDPISEHNRLYWYRQTLGQGPEFLTYFQNEAQLEKSRLLSDRFSAERPKGSFSTLEIQRTEQGDSAMYLCASSLAQGQVDYGYTFGSGTRLTVV.

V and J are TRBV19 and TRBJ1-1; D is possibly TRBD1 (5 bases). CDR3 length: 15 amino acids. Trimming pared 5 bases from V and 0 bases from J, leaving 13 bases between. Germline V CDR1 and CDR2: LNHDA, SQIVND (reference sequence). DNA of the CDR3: TGTGCCAGTAGTCCCCAGGGAATCATGAACACTGAAGCTTTCTTT. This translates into CASSPQGIMNTEAFF. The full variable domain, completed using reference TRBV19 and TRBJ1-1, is DGGITQSPKYLFRKEGQNVTLSCEQNLNHDAMYWYRQDPGQGLRLIYYSQIVNDFQKGDIAEGYSVSREKKESFPLTVTSAQKNPTAFYLCASSPQGIMNTEAFFGQGTRLTVV.

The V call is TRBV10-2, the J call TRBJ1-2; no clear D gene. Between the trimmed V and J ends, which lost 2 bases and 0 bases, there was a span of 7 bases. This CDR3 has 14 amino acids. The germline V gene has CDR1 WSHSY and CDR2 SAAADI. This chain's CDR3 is CASSELGANYGYTF. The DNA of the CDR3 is TGCGCCAGCAGTGAGCTGGGAGCTAACTATGGCTACACCTTC.

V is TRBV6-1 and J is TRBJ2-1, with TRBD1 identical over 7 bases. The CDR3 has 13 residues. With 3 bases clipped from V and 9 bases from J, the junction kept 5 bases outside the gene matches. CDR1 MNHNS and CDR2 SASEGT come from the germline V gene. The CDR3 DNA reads TGTGCCAGCAGTGAGGTCAGGGGGAGTGAGCAGTTCTTC. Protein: CASSEVRGSEQFF.

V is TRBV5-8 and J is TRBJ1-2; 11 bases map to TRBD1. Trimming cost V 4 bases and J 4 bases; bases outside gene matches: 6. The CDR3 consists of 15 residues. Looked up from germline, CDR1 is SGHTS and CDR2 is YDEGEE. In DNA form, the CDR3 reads TGTGCCAGCAGCCCAAGGACAGGGGGCGTCTATGGCTACACCTTC. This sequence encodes CASSPRTGGVYGYTF.

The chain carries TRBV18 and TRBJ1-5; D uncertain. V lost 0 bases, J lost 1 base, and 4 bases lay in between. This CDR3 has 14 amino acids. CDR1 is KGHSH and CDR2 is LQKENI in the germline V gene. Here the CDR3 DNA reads TGTGCCAGCTCACCACCGGAGAGCAATCAGCCCCAGCATTTT. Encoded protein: CASSPPESNQPQHF.

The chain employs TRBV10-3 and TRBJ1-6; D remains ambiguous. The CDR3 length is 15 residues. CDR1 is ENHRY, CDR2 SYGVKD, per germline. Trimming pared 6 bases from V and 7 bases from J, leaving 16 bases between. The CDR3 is CAISSLDTGNSPLHF. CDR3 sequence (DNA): TGTGCCATCAGCTCCCTCGACACGGGGAATTCACCCCTCCACTTT.

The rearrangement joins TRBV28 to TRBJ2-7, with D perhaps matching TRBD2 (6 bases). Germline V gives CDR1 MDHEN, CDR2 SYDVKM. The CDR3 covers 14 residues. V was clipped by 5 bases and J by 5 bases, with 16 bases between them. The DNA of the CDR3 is TGTGCCAGCAGTCCATCGGGAGCGGTCAACGAGCAGTACTTC. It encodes CASSPSGAVNEQYF.

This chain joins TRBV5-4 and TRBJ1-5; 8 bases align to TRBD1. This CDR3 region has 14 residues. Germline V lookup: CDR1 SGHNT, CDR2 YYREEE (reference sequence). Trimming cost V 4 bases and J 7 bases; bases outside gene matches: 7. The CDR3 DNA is TGTGCCAGCAGCCGACAGGGGAAGAACCAGCCCCAGCATTTT. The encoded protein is CASSRQGKNQPQHF.

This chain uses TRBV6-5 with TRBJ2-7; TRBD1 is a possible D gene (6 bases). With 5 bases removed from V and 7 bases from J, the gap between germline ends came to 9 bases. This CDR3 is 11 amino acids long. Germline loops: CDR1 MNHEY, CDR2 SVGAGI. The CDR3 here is CASSRQGEQYF. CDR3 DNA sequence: TGTGCCAGCAGTCGCCAGGGGGAGCAGTACTTC.

The CDR3 loop reads CASSELRDRGSHEQFF. The CDR3 DNA sequence: TGCGCCAGCAGTGAGTTGAGGGACAGGGGAAGTCATGAGCAGTTCTTC. This sequence joins TRBV10-2 and TRBJ2-1, with TRBD1 identical over 10 bases. Trimming at V came to 1 base and at J to 8 bases, leaving 8 bases not matched to a gene. This CDR3 spans 16 amino acids. Germline lookup yields CDR1 WSHSY and CDR2 SAAADI.

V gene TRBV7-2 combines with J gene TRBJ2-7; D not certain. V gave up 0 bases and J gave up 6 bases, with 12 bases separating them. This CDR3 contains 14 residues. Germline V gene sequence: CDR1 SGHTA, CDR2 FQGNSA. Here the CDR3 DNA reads TGTGCCAGCAGCTTAGCGCTAGTGGGTCGCGAGCAGTACTTC. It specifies CASSLALVGREQYF.

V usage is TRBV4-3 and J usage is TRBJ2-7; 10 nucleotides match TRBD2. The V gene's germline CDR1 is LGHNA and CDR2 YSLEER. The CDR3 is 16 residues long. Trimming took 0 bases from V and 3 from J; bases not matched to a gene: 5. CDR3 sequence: CASSQDLASGSYEQYF. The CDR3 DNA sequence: TGCGCCAGCAGCCAAGATCTGGCTAGCGGGAGCTACGAGCAGTACTTC.